Shown below are 17 T cell receptor beta chains from a single sample sequenced in a study of CD8 T cells in Susac syndrome. RNA amounts of roughly 0.45 to 1 ug underwent reverse transcription with random hexamers. MiXCR, run by TCRdb on the immunoSEQ multiplex PCR reads, gives a single entry per CDR3 protein. The data hold hundreds of thousands of distinct CDR3 sequences, with 90% to 97% observed a single time. The sequencing input was CD4+ T cells from PBMCs. The receptors originated from a human donor with Susac syndrome.

This chain connects TRBV25-1 to TRBJ2-2; 10 bases map to TRBD1. The V gene's germline CDR1 is MGHDK and CDR2 SYGVNS. With 7 bases clipped from V and 6 bases from J, the junction kept 11 bases outside the gene matches. CDR3 size: 16 residues. In DNA, the CDR3 is TGTGCCAGCATGCCCCCCGGGACAGGGGCGGCCGGGGAGCTGTTTTTT. Protein: CASMPPGTGAAGELFF. Variable domain in full (rest from reference TRBV25-1 and TRBJ2-2): EADIYQTPRYLVIGTGKKITLECSQTMGHDKMYWYQQDPGMELHLIHYSYGVNSTEKGDLSSESTVSRIRTEHFPLTLESARPSHTSQYLCASMPPGTGAAGELFFGEGSRLTVL.

The J gene is TRBJ1-5, the V gene TRBV20-1; D is ambiguous. Germline V CDR1 and CDR2: DFQATT, SNEGSKA (reference sequence). The CDR3 totals 13 residues. Trimming left V 1 base short and J 6 bases short, with 10 bases between. The CDR3 sequence: CSARAAGPQPQHF. CDR3 bases: TGCAGTGCTAGAGCCGCCGGGCCTCAGCCCCAGCATTTT.

The J gene is TRBJ2-3, the V gene TRBV29-1, with D uncertain. The CDR3 has 15 amino acids. Germline CDR1 SQVTM, CDR2 ANQGSEA. With 1 base removed from V and 0 bases from J, the gap between germline ends came to 11 bases. This chain's CDR3 is CSVEADRTSTDTQYF. CDR3 in DNA: TGCAGCGTTGAAGCAGACCGGACGAGCACAGATACGCAGTATTTT.

The chain couples TRBV29-1 to TRBJ1-2, with 7 bases matching TRBD1. This CDR3 is 17 amino acids long. Germline V gene sequence: CDR1 SQVTM, CDR2 ANQGSEA. The trim removed 2 bases at V and 8 bases at J, leaving 20 bases unmatched. The CDR3 region has the DNA TGCAGCGTTGAATACTCTCGTCCAGGGGGTACTTCTAACGGCTACACCTTC. Its protein is CSVEYSRPGGTSNGYTF.

J is TRBJ2-7 and V is TRBV20-1; TRBD1 agrees at 9 bases. This CDR3 comprises 14 residues. V lost 3 bases to trimming and J lost 4 bases; unmatched junction nucleotides: 7. Germline V gene data show CDR1 as DFQATT and CDR2 as SNEGSKA (reference sequence). The CDR3: CSASLTGGWYEQYF. The CDR3 nucleotides are TGCAGTGCTAGTCTTACAGGGGGCTGGTACGAGCAGTACTTC.

The chain joins TRBV11-3 to TRBJ2-7; 8 nucleotides align to TRBD2. This CDR3 has 14 residues. Germline V gene lookup returns CDR1 SGHNT and CDR2 YENEEA. V lost 5 bases, J lost 5 bases, and 8 bases stayed unmatched. As DNA, the CDR3 is TGTGCCAGCAGCCGCGGGAGGCCGAGGGACGAGCAGTACTTC. This encodes CASSRGRPRDEQYF.

J is TRBJ1-1 and V is TRBV29-1, with 7 bases that match TRBD1. Trimming took 7 bases from V and 4 from J; bases not matched to a gene: 12. The CDR3 extends over 14 amino acids. Germline assignment: CDR1 SQVTM and CDR2 ANQGSEA. CDR3 sequence: CSDAKGAGGTEAFF. CDR3 nucleotide sequence: TGCAGCGACGCTAAGGGGGCAGGTGGCACTGAAGCTTTCTTT.

This chain connects TRBV7-3 to TRBJ1-1, with a weak D call TRBD1 (5 bases). Deletions cut 5 bases from V and 4 bases from J, with 14 bases between. The germline V gene has CDR1 SGHTA and CDR2 FQGTGA. The CDR3 loop spans 14 amino acids. The CDR3 coding sequence is TGTGCCAGCAGCCAGGCGGGGGTGGGCACTGAAGCTTTCTTT. This codes for CASSQAGVGTEAFF.

This chain connects TRBV29-1 to TRBJ2-2; D may be TRBD1 (6 bases). This CDR3 spans 13 amino acids. The germline V gene encodes CDR1 SQVTM and CDR2 ANQGSEA. V was cut by 4 bases and J by 2 bases, with 8 bases left in between. The CDR3 loop reads CSVGQVNTGELFF. The DNA for the CDR3 is TGCAGCGTTGGACAGGTCAACACCGGGGAGCTGTTTTTT.

The rearrangement links TRBV25-1 to TRBJ1-2, with D perhaps matching TRBD1 (5 bases). This CDR3 has 13 residues. Germline values: CDR1 MGHDK, CDR2 SYGVNS. The V and J ends lost 4 bases and 4 bases respectively, with 10 bases between them. The CDR3 DNA is TGTGCCAGCAGTGCGGGACCGATCTATGGCTACACCTTC. This translates into CASSAGPIYGYTF.

V and J are TRBV7-9 and TRBJ2-5; D remains unclear. V was trimmed by 2 bases and J by 4 bases, leaving 11 bases between them. From germline, CDR1 is SEHNR and CDR2 FQNEAQ (reference sequence). This CDR3 has 14 residues. CDR3 protein: CASSLRSSGETQYF. In DNA, the CDR3 is TGTGCCAGCAGCTTACGGAGTTCGGGAGAGACCCAGTACTTC.

The chain recombines TRBV20-1 with TRBJ2-1, with a tentative D call TRBD1 (6 bases). CDR3 size: 12 residues. Trimming stripped 5 bases from V and 6 bases from J, with 11 bases between. Per germline, CDR1 DFQATT and CDR2 SNEGSKA (reference sequence). CDR3 DNA sequence: TGCAGTGCTCCCGGGACATTCAATGAGCAGTTCTTC. Translating gives CSAPGTFNEQFF.

V is TRBV28 and J is TRBJ2-1; D is possibly TRBD2 (5 bases). The CDR3 consists of 11 residues. V was clipped by 6 bases and J by 7 bases, with 7 bases between them. From germline, CDR1 is MDHEN and CDR2 SYDVKM. CDR3 sequence (DNA): TGTGCCAGCAGGACTAAGAATGAGCAGTTCTTC. Protein sequence: CASRTKNEQFF. The whole variable domain, remainder taken from reference TRBV28 and TRBJ2-1, is DVKVTQSSRYLVKRTGEKVFLECVQDMDHENMFWYRQDPGLGLRLIYFSYDVKMKEKGDIPEGYSVSREKKERFSLILESASTNQTSMYLCASRTKNEQFFGPGTRLTVL.

V is TRBV4-1 and J is TRBJ2-3, with 8 bases aligning to TRBD2. This CDR3 spans 16 amino acids. Germline V lookup: CDR1 MGHRA, CDR2 YSYEKL. Trimming at V came to 4 bases and at J to 1 base, leaving 7 bases not matched to a gene. Here the CDR3 reads CASSLSTAGGTDTQYF. CDR3 in DNA: TGCGCCAGCAGCCTCTCCACAGCGGGGGGCACAGATACGCAGTATTTT.

The V gene is TRBV27, the J gene TRBJ1-2, with TRBD1 matching 8 bases. This CDR3 comprises 15 residues. J lost 5 bases, V lost 4 bases, and 9 bases had no gene match. The germline gives CDR1 MNHEY, CDR2 SMNVEV (reference sequence). The CDR3 loop is CASSSTGTGKYGYTF. The CDR3 bases are TGTGCCAGCAGTTCAACCGGGACAGGAAAGTATGGCTACACCTTC.

The genes are TRBV30 and TRBJ1-1; 7 bases match TRBD1. The V gene's germline CDR1 is GTSNPN and CDR2 SVGIG (reference sequence). The V gene end was trimmed by 3 bases and the J gene end by 10 bases; junction bases not matched to a gene: 5. The CDR3 length is 11 residues. CDR3 in DNA: TGTGCCTGGAGCGCCAACAGGGGAGCTTTCTTT. Protein product: CAWSANRGAFF.

The chain joins TRBV5-4 to TRBJ2-7; D remains unclear. The germline gives CDR1 SGHNT, CDR2 YYREEE (reference sequence). CDR3 length equals 14 residues. V was cut by 0 bases and J by 1 base, with 8 bases left in between. The CDR3 reads CASSLDQKSYEQYF. CDR3 sequence (DNA): TGTGCCAGCAGCTTGGATCAGAAGTCCTACGAGCAGTACTTC.